Listed below are T cell receptor beta chains from one sample, sequenced in a study of yellow fever vaccine responses in identical twins. Each CDR3 protein is one row after TCRdb ran MiXCR on the RT-PCR reads. The table has thousands of distinct CDR3 sequences, around 90% seen once. The sequencing here drew on T cells from blood (PBMCs), unsorted or a sorted subset (not recorded which), taken before or after yellow fever vaccination (not recorded which). The receptors originated from a woman younger than 35 who received the yellow fever vaccine. Both conserved end residues are part of each CDR3. Each record gives: D gene, V gene, clone size, J gene, CDR3 DNA, CDR3 protein. The D gene is left open where the match is weak. Expanded clones get a size class; other rows say once, few or many, or leave the size out.

D gene: -
V gene: TRBV10-1
clone size: -
J gene: TRBJ1-1
CDR3 DNA: TGCGCCAGCAGTGGCAGGCTGGGGGACACTGAAGCTTTCTTT
CDR3 protein: CASSGRLGDTEAFF

D gene: -
V gene: TRBV14
clone size: -
J gene: TRBJ2-1
CDR3 DNA: TGTGCCAGCAGCCAGGGGACTGAGCAGTTCTTC
CDR3 protein: CASSQGTEQFF

D gene: -
V gene: TRBV20-1
clone size: -
J gene: TRBJ1-1
CDR3 DNA: TGCAGTGCTAGCACGACCGTCGGCACTGAAGCTTTCTTT
CDR3 protein: CSASTTVGTEAFF

D gene: TRBD1
V gene: TRBV30
clone size: few
J gene: TRBJ1-5
CDR3 DNA: TGTGCCTGGAGTGTACGGACAGGAGTCAATCAGCCCCAGCATTTT
CDR3 protein: CAWSVRTGVNQPQHF

D gene: -
V gene: TRBV6-2/TRBV6-3
clone size: once
J gene: TRBJ2-7
CDR3 DNA: TGTGCCAGCAGTTACTCGACACTGGCTGGCTACGAGCAGTACTTC
CDR3 protein: CASSYSTLAGYEQYF

D gene: TRBD1
V gene: TRBV29-1
clone size: -
J gene: TRBJ2-3
CDR3 DNA: TGCAGCGTTCTTAACAGGGGGACAGATACGCAGTATTTT
CDR3 protein: CSVLNRGTDTQYF

D gene: -
V gene: TRBV5-1
clone size: -
J gene: TRBJ2-7
CDR3 DNA: TGCGCCAGCAGCTTCTCACAGGGGGGGGGCGAGCAGTACTTC
CDR3 protein: CASSFSQGGGEQYF

D gene: -
V gene: TRBV23-1
clone size: few
J gene: TRBJ1-3
CDR3 DNA: TGCGCCAGCAGCCTGCAGGGCTCTGGAAACACCATATATTTT
CDR3 protein: CASSLQGSGNTIYF

D gene: -
V gene: TRBV19
clone size: -
J gene: TRBJ1-5
CDR3 DNA: TGTGCCAGTATTCCGGGGACGGTGAGCAATCAGCCCCAGCATTTT
CDR3 protein: CASIPGTVSNQPQHF

D gene: -
V gene: TRBV20-1
clone size: -
J gene: TRBJ2-7
CDR3 DNA: TGCAGTGCTACGTACTCCTACGAGCAGTACTTC
CDR3 protein: CSATYSYEQYF

D gene: -
V gene: TRBV2
clone size: -
J gene: TRBJ2-7
CDR3 DNA: TGTGCCAGCCAGTGGACTACTATCTCCTACGAGCAGTACTTC
CDR3 protein: CASQWTTISYEQYF

D gene: TRBD1
V gene: TRBV3-1
clone size: -
J gene: TRBJ2-1
CDR3 DNA: TGTGCCAGCAGCCCCGGACAGGGGACCTACAATGAGCAGTTCTTC
CDR3 protein: CASSPGQGTYNEQFF

D gene: -
V gene: TRBV5-1
clone size: -
J gene: TRBJ2-5
CDR3 DNA: TGCGCCAGCAGCCTGGGAGCCTCAGAGACCCAGTACTTC
CDR3 protein: CASSLGASETQYF

D gene: TRBD2
V gene: TRBV5-1
clone size: -
J gene: TRBJ2-7
CDR3 DNA: TGCGCCAGCAGCTTGGGACTAGCGGGGGCCTACGGTGGGGAGCAGTACTTC
CDR3 protein: CASSLGLAGAYGGEQYF

D gene: -
V gene: TRBV3-1
clone size: -
J gene: TRBJ1-1
CDR3 DNA: TGTGCCAGCAGCCAAGTGAAGGCTGAAGCTTTCTTT
CDR3 protein: CASSQVKAEAFF

D gene: -
V gene: TRBV28
clone size: few
J gene: TRBJ1-3
CDR3 DNA: TGTGCCTCAGGGGACCCTACCCCGGTTGGGAACACCATATATTTT
CDR3 protein: CASGDPTPVGNTIYF

D gene: -
V gene: TRBV18
clone size: -
J gene: TRBJ1-3
CDR3 DNA: TGTGCCAGCTCACCACGTAGGGAAATCACCATATATTTT
CDR3 protein: CASSPRREITIYF

D gene: -
V gene: TRBV3-1
clone size: -
J gene: TRBJ1-3
CDR3 DNA: TGTGCCAGCAGCCAAGCCGTGGCTGGAAACACCATATATTTT
CDR3 protein: CASSQAVAGNTIYF

D gene: -
V gene: TRBV20-1
clone size: -
J gene: TRBJ2-1
CDR3 DNA: TGCAGTGCTAGAGATCCTCGGAGATCGAATGAGCAGTTCTTC
CDR3 protein: CSARDPRRSNEQFF

D gene: -
V gene: TRBV9
clone size: -
J gene: TRBJ2-1
CDR3 DNA: TGTGCCAGCAGCAGTCGGCTAGTCTCCTACAATGAGCAGTTCTTC
CDR3 protein: CASSSRLVSYNEQFF

D gene: TRBD1
V gene: TRBV11-3
clone size: -
J gene: TRBJ2-7
CDR3 DNA: TGTGCCAGCAGCTTAGTTGTCGGGACAGGGTCCTACGAGCAGTACTTC
CDR3 protein: CASSLVVGTGSYEQYF

D gene: -
V gene: TRBV4-2
clone size: -
J gene: TRBJ2-1
CDR3 DNA: TGTGCCAGCAGCCAAGATTGGGGTAGTCACAATGAGCAGTTCTTC
CDR3 protein: CASSQDWGSHNEQFF

D gene: -
V gene: TRBV28
clone size: -
J gene: TRBJ1-4
CDR3 DNA: TGTGCCAGCAGGGACGATGAAAAACTGTTTTTT
CDR3 protein: CASRDDEKLFF

D gene: TRBD2
V gene: TRBV20-1
clone size: -
J gene: TRBJ2-5
CDR3 DNA: TGCAGTGCAGGTCCTAGCGGGAGTCTAGAGACCCAGTACTTC
CDR3 protein: CSAGPSGSLETQYF

D gene: -
V gene: TRBV12-3/TRBV12-4
clone size: -
J gene: TRBJ2-7
CDR3 DNA: TGTGCCAGCAGTTTACGCGGGCTCTCCTACGAGCAGTACTTC
CDR3 protein: CASSLRGLSYEQYF